What follows are 3 T cell receptor beta chains derived from one specimen sequenced in a study of tumor-infiltrating lymphocytes in primary liver carcinoma. For blood RNA, unsorted whole blood served as the source, and germline DNA was extracted too. From 400 to 550 ng total RNA, TCR beta cDNA was generated with a primer in the constant region. Nested multiplex PCR, run for three rounds with slightly modified ARM-PCR, yielded TCR beta libraries. It was with TRBV1-TRBV30 forward primers and a C-beta reverse primer that the first two PCR rounds were run, at about 10 cycles each. TCRdb passed the multiplex PCR reads through MiXCR, listing each CDR3 protein once. The repertoire holds about 350,000 distinct CDR3 sequences, with less than 70% as singletons. The source material was peripheral blood. The receptors stem from a man aged 40-49 years with primary liver carcinoma and hepatitis B virus infection.

The chain joins TRBV5-1 to TRBJ2-7; D remains ambiguous. V lost 4 bases, J lost 2 bases, and 7 bases lay in between. The CDR3 length is 12 residues. Germline V CDR1 and CDR2: SGHRS, YFSETQ. CDR3 DNA: TGCGCCAGCAGCACCTCGGCCTACGAGCAGTACTTC. It specifies CASSTSAYEQYF.

This clonotype appeared a single time. A read error may explain this, as a much larger clone is one base away. CDR3 residues: CASSSHRNYGYIF. The CDR3 region has the DNA TGTGCCAGCAGTTCGCACAGAAACTATGGCTACATCTTC. J is TRBJ1-2 and V is TRBV12-3 or TRBV12-4, with unresolved D. The CDR3 is 13 amino acids.

This clonotype was counted a single time. The chain recombines TRBV11-3 with TRBJ1-1; D ambiguous. The germline V gene encodes CDR1 SGHNT and CDR2 YENEEA. V lost 5 bases, J lost 5 bases, and 12 bases lay in between. This CDR3 spans 13 amino acids. The CDR3 reads CASSIARETEAFF. CDR3 bases: TGTGCCAGCAGCATAGCCCGGGAGACTGAAGCTTTCTTT.